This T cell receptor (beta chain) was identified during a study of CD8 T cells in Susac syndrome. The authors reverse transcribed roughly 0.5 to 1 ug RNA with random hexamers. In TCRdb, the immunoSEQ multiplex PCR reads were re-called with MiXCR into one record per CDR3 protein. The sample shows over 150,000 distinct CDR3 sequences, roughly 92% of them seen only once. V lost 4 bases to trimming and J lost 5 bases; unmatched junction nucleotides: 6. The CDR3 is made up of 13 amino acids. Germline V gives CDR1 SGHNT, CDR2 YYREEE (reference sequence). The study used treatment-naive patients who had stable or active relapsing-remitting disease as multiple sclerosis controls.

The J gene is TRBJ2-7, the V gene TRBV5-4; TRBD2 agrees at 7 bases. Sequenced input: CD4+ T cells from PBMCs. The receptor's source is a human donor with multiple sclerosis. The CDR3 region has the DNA TGTGCCAGCAGCGGCTGGACTAGGGACGAGCAGTACTTC. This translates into CASSGWTRDEQYF.